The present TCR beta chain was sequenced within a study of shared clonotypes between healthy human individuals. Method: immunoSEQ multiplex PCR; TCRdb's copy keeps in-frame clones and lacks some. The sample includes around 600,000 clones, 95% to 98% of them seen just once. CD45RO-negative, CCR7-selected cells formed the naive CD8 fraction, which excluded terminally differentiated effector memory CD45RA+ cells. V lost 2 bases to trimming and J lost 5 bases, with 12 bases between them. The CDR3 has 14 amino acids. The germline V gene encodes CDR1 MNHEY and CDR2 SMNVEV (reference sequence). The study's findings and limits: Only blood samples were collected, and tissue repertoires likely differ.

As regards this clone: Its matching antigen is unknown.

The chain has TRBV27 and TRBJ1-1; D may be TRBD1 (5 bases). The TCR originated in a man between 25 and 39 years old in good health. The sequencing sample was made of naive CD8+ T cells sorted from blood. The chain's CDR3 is CASSLQGRLTEAFF. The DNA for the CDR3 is TGTGCCAGCAGTTTACAGGGCCGGTTAACTGAAGCTTTCTTT.